This TCR beta chain was found in a study of cytomegalovirus exposure and HLA in healthy donors. Study context: HLA-typed donors contributed approximately 86 million unique TCRs, which were held in an early data release.

The CDR3 is 15 residues long. The trim removed 2 bases at V and 5 bases at J, leaving 8 bases unmatched. CDR1 and CDR2 from the germline V gene are SGHRS and YFSETQ. Note on this clone: Its target is unknown.

Findings and limits, study-wide: Other equally common chains were less clonally expanded than HLA-associated TCR beta chains, a later analysis showed. An analysis done earlier found most TCR beta V segments productive about 90% or about 30% of the time.

A multiplex PCR was run with 60 Vbeta primers and 13 Jbeta primers. The table came from immunoSEQ multiplex PCR; TCRdb's copy has only in-frame clones and leaves some out. The sample yields about 73,000 clones, around 80% seen once. This chain joins TRBV5-1 and TRBJ1-1; the match to TRBD1 covers 8 bases. The sequenced material came from PBMCs. This clonotype originated in a male donor in good health and CMV-seronegative. In nucleotides, the CDR3 is TGCGCCAGCAGCTTCCGGGACAGGCCAAGGACTGAAGCTTTCTTT. Its protein product is CASSFRDRPRTEAFF.